This paragraph covers one T cell receptor beta chain sequence. This entry is derived from a study of T cell responses to AZD1222 COVID-19 vaccine. Assay: immunoSEQ multiplex PCR; the TCRdb copy retains only in-frame clones and omits some. The sample lists roughly 120,000 clones, about nine tenths occurring once. V trimming: 7 bases; J trimming: 5 bases; junction bases outside the gene matches: 11. There are 16 residues in the CDR3. CDR1 and CDR2 (germline): MDHEN, SYDVKM. The specimen comprised peripheral blood, sampled 28 days after the second AZD1222 dose. The chain is built from TRBV28 and TRBJ2-3, with TRBD2 identical over 11 bases. The clonotype originates from an adult who received the AZD1222 COVID-19 vaccine. The CDR3 DNA is TGTGCCAGCACCCGTGATAGGCTAGCGGGGGGAGATACGCAGTATTTT. It is translated as CASTRDRLAGGDTQYF.